The following is a T cell receptor (beta chain) sequence with its context. Its antigen is as yet unknown. This sample stems from a study of shared clonotypes between healthy human individuals. Study details: Three plates were used per donor for CD4 naive, three for CD4 memory, two for CD8 naive and one for CD8 memory.

The CDR3 contains 15 residues. Germline CDR1 reads MDHEN; CDR2 reads SYDVKM. With 8 bases clipped from V and 2 bases from J, the junction kept 11 bases outside the gene matches. General study results and limits: Researchers sampled blood only, noting tissue repertoires likely differ.

The protocol was immunoSEQ multiplex PCR, while the TCRdb copy is restricted to in-frame clones and leaves out a portion. The table records under 2.5 million clones, 85% to 95% of them present only once. This TCR was sampled from a young man in good health. Some clones in this sample may be carry-over from other donors' samples. The chain has TRBV28 and TRBJ2-7; 8 bases line up with TRBD1. Material: naive CD4+ T cells from PBMCs. Subset specified: CD45RA+ positively selected. CDR3 region: CASQTGGTFPYEQYF. The CDR3 bases are TGTGCCAGCCAAACAGGGGGAACTTTCCCCTACGAGCAGTACTTC.